The sequence of this TCR beta chain was determined in a study of post-analysis software for immune sequencing data. General observations from the study: Clustering by F measure revealed strong co-clustering among samples prepared together in one batch. Compared with controls, patients had more of five or six TRBV segments, including TRBV5-6, TRBV5-1 and TRBV20-1.

Looked up from germline, CDR1 is MNHEY and CDR2 is SVGAGI. This CDR3 spans 15 amino acids. Trimming cost V 4 bases and J 4 bases, with 16 bases left between them. With respect to this clonotype: No antigen is known for it.

Unique molecular identifiers tagged the TCR beta cDNA libraries. TCRdb reprocessed the PCR reads with MiXCR, giving one entry per CDR3 protein. The table lists roughly 410,000 distinct CDR3 sequences, less than 40% of them singletons, with roughly 13% in the top ten. The receptor was isolated from a girl between 10 and 17 years old with multiple sclerosis. The V call is TRBV6-5, the J call TRBJ1-2; D perhaps matches TRBD1 (5 bases). Sequenced sample: blood. The CDR3 here is CASSWARTTSYGYTF. DNA for the CDR3: TGTGCCAGCAGTTGGGCCAGGACAACGTCCTATGGCTACACCTTC.